This T cell receptor beta chain was sequenced during a study of cytomegalovirus exposure and HLA in healthy donors. Overall study: Earlier sequencing of 150 million to 200 million T cells yielded 100 million to 120 million unique TCR beta sequences.

PCR amplification relied on 60 Vbeta primers (plus 13 Jbeta primers). Clones were read by immunoSEQ multiplex PCR, and TCRdb kept only the in-frame ones, dropping some. Found here are fewer than 120,000 clones, approximately 83% of them singletons; the top ten hold about 1.8%. Germline trimming cut 4 bases from V and 5 bases from J; bases unmatched to any gene: 11. This CDR3 region has 16 residues. Germline lookup yields CDR1 MDHEN and CDR2 SYDVKM. This chain connects TRBV28 to TRBJ2-5; 9 bases align to TRBD2. This receptor was taken from a man between 40 and 49 years old in good health and CMV-seronegative. The sequenced material came from PBMCs. In DNA form, the CDR3 reads TGTGCCAGCAGTTCCCTCCGGCGGGGGGGCCGGGAGACCCAGTACTTC. Protein product: CASSSLRRGGRETQYF.